What follows are 15 T cell receptor beta chains derived from one specimen sequenced in a study of blood T cell repertoires in COVID-19. Only in-frame clones appear in the TCRdb table, and some are missing; sequencing was by immunoSEQ multiplex PCR. This table holds about 24,000 clones, under 95% found once. The specimen was peripheral blood. The receptor source for this set is a man in his 70s with active COVID-19.

The table lists this clone with a count of one. The chain carries TRBV5-1 and TRBJ2-7; 8 bases are a match to TRBD2. CDR1 is SGHRS, CDR2 YFSETQ, per germline. Trimming removed 0 bases from V and 1 base from J; junction bases left unmatched: 0. The CDR3 length is 14 residues. The chain's CDR3 is CASSLASGSYEQYF. The CDR3, as DNA: TGCGCCAGCAGCTTGGCTAGCGGGTCCTACGAGCAGTACTTC.

J is TRBJ2-5 and V is TRBV30; 7 nucleotides align to TRBD1. The V gene end was trimmed by 5 bases and the J gene end by 4 bases; junction bases not matched to a gene: 10. The CDR3 sequence is 14 residues long. Germline loops: CDR1 GTSNPN, CDR2 SVGIG (reference sequence). CDR3 residues: CAWRQGVYSETQYF. The CDR3 bases are TGTGCCTGGCGACAGGGAGTCTACTCAGAGACCCAGTACTTC.

This clone showed up just once. The gene calls are TRBV2 and TRBJ2-2; TRBD2 aligns across 15 bases. With 6 bases clipped from V and 7 bases from J, the junction kept 3 bases outside the gene matches. The CDR3 has 15 amino acids. Germline V gene sequence: CDR1 SNHLY, CDR2 FYNNEI. CDR3 in amino acids: CASRGLAGGVGELFF. The CDR3 DNA reads as TGTGCCAGCAGGGGACTAGCGGGAGGAGTCGGGGAGCTGTTTTTT.

This chain links TRBV18 with TRBJ1-1; D perhaps matches TRBD1 (5 bases). This CDR3 contains 15 residues. CDR1 KGHSH and CDR2 LQKENI come from the germline V gene. Between the trimmed V and J ends, which lost 3 bases and 3 bases, there was a span of 14 bases. The CDR3 DNA sequence: TGTGCCAGCTCACCCTACGGGGGGGTGGACACTGAAGCTTTCTTT. Its protein is CASSPYGGVDTEAFF.

The rearrangement links TRBV7-8 to TRBJ2-2; TRBD1 is a possible D gene (5 bases). The length of the CDR3 is 15 residues. Deletions cut 5 bases from V and 0 bases from J, with 10 bases between. CDR1 SGHVS and CDR2 FQNEAQ come from the germline V gene. The CDR3 DNA is TGTGCCAGCAGCAACAGGACCTCGAACACCGGGGAGCTGTTTTTT. Protein product: CASSNRTSNTGELFF. The full variable domain, with the rest looked up from reference TRBV7-8 and TRBJ2-2, is GAGVSQSPRYKVAKRGQDVALRCDPISGHVSLFWYQQALGQGPEFLTYFQNEAQLDKSGLPSDRFFAERPEGSVSTLKIQRTQQEDSAVYLCASSNRTSNTGELFFGEGSRLTVL.

The chain uses TRBV2 and TRBJ2-2; 7 positions agree with TRBD1. Germline V gives CDR1 SNHLY, CDR2 FYNNEI. Trimming cost V 6 bases and J 6 bases; bases outside gene matches: 7. The CDR3 extends over 14 amino acids. The CDR3 DNA sequence: TGTGCCAGCAGCGGGCAGGGGGAGCCCGGGGAGCTGTTTTTT. Its protein product is CASSGQGEPGELFF.

The chain couples TRBV3-1 (or the pseudogene TRBV3-2) to TRBJ2-1, with D possibly TRBD2 on 7 matching bases. This CDR3 has 13 amino acids. The V end lost 2 bases, the J end lost 12 bases, and 14 bases lay between the germline ends. The V gene's germline CDR1 is LGHDT and CDR2 YNNKEL (reference sequence). The CDR3 loop is CASSQNYREGQFF. CDR3 nucleotides: TGTGCCAGCAGCCAAAACTACAGGGAGGGGCAGTTCTTC.

The chain combines TRBV2 with TRBJ2-7; 8 bases fit TRBD2. This CDR3 region has 14 residues. CDR1 SNHLY and CDR2 FYNNEI come from the germline V gene. V lost 6 bases to trimming and J lost 6 bases; unmatched junction nucleotides: 10. Here the CDR3 DNA reads TGTGCCAGCAGGGCCGGGCCCCGGGGGGGCGAGCAGTACTTC. Its translation is CASRAGPRGGEQYF.

The rearrangement joins TRBV11-2 to TRBJ2-2; TRBD2 matches 9 bases. The ends lost 4 bases at V and 6 bases at J; junction bases unmatched: 9. There are 16 residues in the CDR3. CDR1 and CDR2 from the germline V gene are SGHAT and FQNNGV. The CDR3 nucleotides are TGTGCCAGCAGCTCTATAGCGGGAGAGGGGGCCGGGGAGCTGTTTTTT. It encodes CASSSIAGEGAGELFF. The full variable domain, with the rest looked up from reference TRBV11-2 and TRBJ2-2, is EAGVAQSPRYKIIEKRQSVAFWCNPISGHATLYWYQQILGQGPKLLIQFQNNGVVDDSQLPKDRFSAERLKGVDSTLKIQPAKLEDSAVYLCASSSIAGEGAGELFFGEGSRLTVL.

This chain joins TRBV19 and TRBJ2-1; D uncertain. Trimming shortened V by 3 bases and J by 2 bases, and 8 bases separated the two germline ends. There are 14 residues in the CDR3. Germline V gene data show CDR1 as LNHDA and CDR2 as SQIVND (reference sequence). CDR3 sequence: CASSIRSTYNEQFF. CDR3 bases: TGTGCCAGTAGTATCCGTAGCACCTACAATGAGCAGTTCTTC.

The rearrangement links TRBV5-6 to TRBJ2-7, with a weak D call TRBD1 (5 bases). CDR3 length: 14 amino acids. Germline CDR1 and CDR2: SGHDT and YYEEEE. The germline V and J ends were trimmed by 4 bases and 5 bases, with 16 bases remaining between them. The CDR3 DNA sequence: TGTGCCAGCAGCCTCAGGGCAGCCCATCACGAGCAGTACTTC. It specifies CASSLRAAHHEQYF.

The CDR3 DNA reads TGTGCCAGCAGCCCAGGGGAAGGGATCTACAATGAGCAGTTCTTC. Translation gives CASSPGEGIYNEQFF. The genes are TRBV11-2 and TRBJ2-1; possible D gene TRBD1, 6 bases. This CDR3 is built from 15 residues. Trimming left V 5 bases short and J 3 bases short, with 14 bases between. Germline CDR1 reads SGHAT; CDR2 reads FQNNGV.

The chain uses TRBV19 and TRBJ2-3, with D tentatively TRBD1 (5 bases). Germline V gives CDR1 LNHDA, CDR2 SQIVND (reference sequence). V was pared by 1 base and J by 0 bases, with 11 bases between. CDR3 length: 16 residues. The CDR3 region has the DNA TGTGCCAGTAGTATAGGGGGCGGACGGAGCACAGATACGCAGTATTTT. Translated: CASSIGGGRSTDTQYF.

Only a few counts were recorded for this clone. This specimen includes other DNA sequences encoding the same CDR3. This chain links TRBV9 with TRBJ2-7; D is perhaps TRBD1 (5 bases). The CDR3 extends over 14 amino acids. CDR1 is SGDLS, CDR2 YYNGEE, per germline. The V and J ends lost 0 bases and 3 bases respectively, with 10 bases between them. For the CDR3, the DNA is TGTGCCAGCAGCGTAGAAGGCAGGGACTACGAGCAGTACTTC. Translation: CASSVEGRDYEQYF. Drawing the rest from reference TRBV9 and TRBJ2-7, the complete variable domain is DSGVTQTPKHLITATGQRVTLRCSPRSGDLSVYWYQQSLDQGLQFLIQYYNGEERAKGNILERFSAQQFPDLHSELNLSSLELGDSALYFCASSVEGRDYEQYFGPGTRLTVT.

The V and J genes are TRBV4-2 and TRBJ2-1; 7 nucleotides align to TRBD2. V trimming: 0 bases; J trimming: 7 bases; junction bases outside the gene matches: 6. The CDR3 is made up of 15 amino acids. Germline V gene data show CDR1 as LGHNA and CDR2 as YNFKEQ. CDR3 bases: TGTGCCAGCAGCCAAGAAGGACTAGGAAGTAATGAGCAGTTCTTC. Residues: CASSQEGLGSNEQFF.